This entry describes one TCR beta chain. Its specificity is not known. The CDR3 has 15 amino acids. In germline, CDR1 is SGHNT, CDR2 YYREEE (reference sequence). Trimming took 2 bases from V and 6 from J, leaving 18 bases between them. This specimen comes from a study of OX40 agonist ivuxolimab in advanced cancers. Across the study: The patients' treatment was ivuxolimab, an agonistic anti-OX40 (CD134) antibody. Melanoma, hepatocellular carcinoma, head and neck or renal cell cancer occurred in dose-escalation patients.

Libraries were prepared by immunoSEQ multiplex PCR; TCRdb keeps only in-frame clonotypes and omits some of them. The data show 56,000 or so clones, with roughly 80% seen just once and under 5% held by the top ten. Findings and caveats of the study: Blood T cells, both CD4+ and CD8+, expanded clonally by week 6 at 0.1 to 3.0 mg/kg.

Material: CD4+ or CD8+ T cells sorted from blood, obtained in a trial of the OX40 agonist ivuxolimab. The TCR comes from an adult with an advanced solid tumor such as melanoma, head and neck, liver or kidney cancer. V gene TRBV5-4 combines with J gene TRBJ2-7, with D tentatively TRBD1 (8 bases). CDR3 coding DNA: TGTGCCAGCAGCTTCCGACAGGGGAGGGCCTCCGAGCAGTACTTC. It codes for CASSFRQGRASEQYF.